These T cell receptor beta chains were read from a single sample in a study of blood T cell repertoires in COVID-19. The method was immunoSEQ multiplex PCR; TCRdb's version includes in-frame clones alone and lacks a portion of them. This sample has 20,000 to 25,000 clones; around 89% occur once, and the top ten carry about 8.8%. Specimen: peripheral blood. These receptors came from a man between 65 and 85 years old with acute or convalescent COVID-19. CDR3s include the opening cysteine and the closing phenylalanine or tryptophan. A D gene is named only where the DNA matches it firmly. Rows may omit the clone size; those that give it use once, few, many or a size class.

v_gene: TRBV28; j_gene: TRBJ2-5; abundance: NA; d_gene: NA; CDR3nt: TGTGCCAGCAGTCACCCGGGGGAGACCCAGTACTTC; CDR3aa: CASSHPGETQYF
v_gene: TRBV24-1; j_gene: TRBJ2-3; abundance: NA; d_gene: TRBD1; CDR3nt: TGTGCCACCAGTGGATCGCCGGGACAGGGGACAGATACGCAGTATTTT; CDR3aa: CATSGSPGQGTDTQYF
v_gene: TRBV18; j_gene: TRBJ2-3; abundance: NA; d_gene: TRBD2; CDR3nt: TGTGCCAGCTCACCGTCTAGCGGGGGGGGCGCAGATACGCAGTATTTT; CDR3aa: CASSPSSGGGADTQYF
v_gene: TRBV11-3; j_gene: TRBJ2-3; abundance: NA; d_gene: NA; CDR3nt: TGTGCCAGCAGCTTAGCGGGTAGGGGAGATACGCAGTATTTT; CDR3aa: CASSLAGRGDTQYF
v_gene: TRBV19; j_gene: TRBJ1-5; abundance: NA; d_gene: TRBD1; CDR3nt: TGTGCCAGTAATTGGGACAGGGGGCGAGGAGCTAGCAATCAGCCCCAGCATTTT; CDR3aa: CASNWDRGRGASNQPQHF
v_gene: TRBV7-9; j_gene: TRBJ2-3; abundance: NA; d_gene: TRBD2; CDR3nt: TGTGCCAGCAGCTTAGCGACGGGAACTAGCGGGAGTACAGATACGCAGTATTTT; CDR3aa: CASSLATGTSGSTDTQYF
v_gene: TRBV3-1/TRBV3-2; j_gene: TRBJ2-3; abundance: NA; d_gene: NA; CDR3nt: TGTGCCAGCAGCCAAGTCCAGAGCACAGATACGCAGTATTTT; CDR3aa: CASSQVQSTDTQYF
v_gene: TRBV6-5; j_gene: TRBJ2-5; abundance: once; d_gene: NA; CDR3nt: TGTGCCAGCAGTTATAGTCTTGAGACCCAGTACTTC; CDR3aa: CASSYSLETQYF
v_gene: TRBV6-1; j_gene: TRBJ2-2; abundance: once; d_gene: NA; CDR3nt: TGTGCCAGCAGTGAACAATTGAGACTACCCGGGGAGCTGTTTTTT; CDR3aa: CASSEQLRLPGELFF
v_gene: TRBV5-6; j_gene: TRBJ2-5; abundance: NA; d_gene: TRBD2; CDR3nt: TGTGCCAGCAGCCCACCGGGACTAGCGGCTGGGGAGACCCAGTACTTC; CDR3aa: CASSPPGLAAGETQYF
v_gene: TRBV30; j_gene: TRBJ2-1; abundance: NA; d_gene: NA; CDR3nt: TGTGCCTGGAAAACGAGCTCCTACAATGAGCAGTTCTTC; CDR3aa: CAWKTSSYNEQFF
v_gene: TRBV24-1; j_gene: TRBJ1-2; abundance: NA; d_gene: NA; CDR3nt: TGTGCCACCAGTGATCCTAACCGGGGTGGCTACACCTTC; CDR3aa: CATSDPNRGGYTF
v_gene: TRBV7-3; j_gene: TRBJ2-1; abundance: few; d_gene: TRBD2; CDR3nt: TGTGCCAGCAGCTTAGGGCGGGAGGGTTACTACAATGAGCAGTTCTTC; CDR3aa: CASSLGREGYYNEQFF
v_gene: TRBV7-9; j_gene: TRBJ1-2; abundance: NA; d_gene: TRBD1; CDR3nt: TGTGCCAGCAGCTTACCCGGGACAGCCTATGGCTACACCTTC; CDR3aa: CASSLPGTAYGYTF